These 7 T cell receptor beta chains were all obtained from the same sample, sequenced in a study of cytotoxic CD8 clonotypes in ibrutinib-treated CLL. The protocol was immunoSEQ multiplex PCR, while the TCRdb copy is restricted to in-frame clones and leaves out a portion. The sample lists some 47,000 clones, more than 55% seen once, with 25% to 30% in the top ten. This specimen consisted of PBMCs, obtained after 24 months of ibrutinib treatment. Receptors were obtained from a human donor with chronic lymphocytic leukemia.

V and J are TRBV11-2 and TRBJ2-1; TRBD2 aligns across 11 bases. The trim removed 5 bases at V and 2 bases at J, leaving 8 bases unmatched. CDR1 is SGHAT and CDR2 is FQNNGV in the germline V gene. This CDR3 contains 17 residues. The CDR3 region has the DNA TGTGCCAGCAGCCCAGGGCTAGCGGGGGGTCCCTACAATGAGCAGTTCTTC. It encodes CASSPGLAGGPYNEQFF. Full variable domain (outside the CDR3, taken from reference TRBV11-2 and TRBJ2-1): EAGVAQSPRYKIIEKRQSVAFWCNPISGHATLYWYQQILGQGPKLLIQFQNNGVVDDSQLPKDRFSAERLKGVDSTLKIQPAKLEDSAVYLCASSPGLAGGPYNEQFFGPGTRLTVL.

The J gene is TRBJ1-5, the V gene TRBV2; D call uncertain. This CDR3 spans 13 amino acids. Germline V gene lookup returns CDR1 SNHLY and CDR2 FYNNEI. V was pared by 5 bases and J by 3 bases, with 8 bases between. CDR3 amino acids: CASSPGPNQPQHF. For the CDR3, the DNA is TGTGCCAGCAGTCCGGGCCCCAATCAGCCCCAGCATTTT.

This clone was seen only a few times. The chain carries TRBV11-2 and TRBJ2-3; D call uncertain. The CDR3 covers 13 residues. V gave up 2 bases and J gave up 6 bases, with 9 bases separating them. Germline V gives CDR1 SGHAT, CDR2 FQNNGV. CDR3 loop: CASSLFGADTQYF. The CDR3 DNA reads TGTGCCAGCAGCTTATTCGGCGCTGATACGCAGTATTTT.

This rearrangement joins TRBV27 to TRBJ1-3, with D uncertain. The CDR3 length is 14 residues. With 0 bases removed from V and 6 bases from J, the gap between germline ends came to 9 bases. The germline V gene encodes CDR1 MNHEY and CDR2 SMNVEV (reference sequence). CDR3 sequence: CASSLSSAANTIYF. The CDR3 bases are TGTGCCAGCAGTTTATCGTCGGCGGCAAACACCATATATTTT.

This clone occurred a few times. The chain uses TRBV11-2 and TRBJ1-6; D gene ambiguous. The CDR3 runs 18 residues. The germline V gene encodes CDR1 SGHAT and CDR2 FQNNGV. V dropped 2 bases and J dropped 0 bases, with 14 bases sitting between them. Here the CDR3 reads CASSLPREESSYNSPLHF. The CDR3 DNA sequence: TGTGCCAGCAGCTTACCCCGGGAGGAAAGCTCCTATAATTCACCCCTCCACTTT.

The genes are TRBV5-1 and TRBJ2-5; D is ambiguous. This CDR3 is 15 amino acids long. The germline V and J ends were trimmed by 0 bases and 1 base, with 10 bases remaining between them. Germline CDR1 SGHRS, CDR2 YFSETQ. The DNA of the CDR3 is TGCGCCAGCAGCTTGGGGGTCTACTCCCAAGAGACCCAGTACTTC. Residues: CASSLGVYSQETQYF.

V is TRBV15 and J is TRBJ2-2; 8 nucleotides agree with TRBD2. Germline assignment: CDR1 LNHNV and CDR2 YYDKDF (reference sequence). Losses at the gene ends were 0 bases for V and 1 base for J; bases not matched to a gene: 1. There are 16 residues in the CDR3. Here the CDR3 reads CATSRERGENTGELFF. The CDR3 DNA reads TGTGCCACCAGCAGAGAGCGGGGGGAGAACACCGGGGAGCTGTTTTTT. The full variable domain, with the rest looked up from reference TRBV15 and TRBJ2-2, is DAMVIQNPRYQVTQFGKPVTLSCSQTLNHNVMYWYQQKSSQAPKLLFHYYDKDFNNEADTPDNFQSRRPNTSFCFLDIRSPGLGDTAMYLCATSRERGENTGELFFGEGSRLTVL.